This TCR beta chain was recorded in a study of blood T cell repertoires in COVID-19. Repertoires were generated with immunoSEQ multiplex PCR, while TCRdb's copy carries only in-frame clones and drops some. The data contain 250,000 to 300,000 clones, approximately 81% of them singletons. The germline gives CDR1 SGHRS, CDR2 YFSETQ. With V trimmed by 4 bases and J by 9 bases, 9 bases remained unmatched. This CDR3 has 15 amino acids. Sample: peripheral blood. This chain joins TRBV5-1 and TRBJ2-1; 11 nucleotides align to TRBD2. The TCR sequence derives from a woman aged 55-75 years with active or convalescent COVID-19. CDR3 nucleotide sequence: TGCGCCAGCAGCCCCGTAGCGGGGGGGCCAGTTGAGCAGTTCTTC. Protein product: CASSPVAGGPVEQFF.